This TCR beta chain was obtained from a study of glioma-infiltrating T cells after dendritic cell vaccination. Study at large: At biweekly intervals, patients got three intradermal dendritic cell vaccine injections.

TCRdb's table, derived via immunoSEQ multiplex PCR, lists solely in-frame clones and lacks some. The data hold approximately 84,000 clones, with over 75% observed a single time. Fresh-frozen tumor tissue and more than two years of survival data were available for all. About this clone: The antigen is undetermined.

Whole-study findings and limits: No direct clonality-survival link was found; a diverse polyclonal response may matter. Higher pretreatment TIL content predicted longer progression-free time and survival.

This CDR3 has 13 amino acids. CDR1 LNHDA and CDR2 SQIVND come from the germline V gene (reference sequence). V was cut by 6 bases and J by 1 base, with 9 bases left in between. This rearrangement joins TRBV19 to TRBJ1-1, with D possibly matching TRBD1 (6 bases). The sequences come from blood, collected before dendritic cell vaccination. The sequence was collected from a human donor with glioblastoma. The CDR3 bases are TGTGCCAGTAGCCAGACAGGGAACACTGAAGCTTTCTTT. This encodes CASSQTGNTEAFF.